The rows below give T cell receptor beta chains drawn from one sample of a study of response to subunit inactivated influenza vaccine. Using its own MiXCR run on the RT-PCR reads, TCRdb lists one record per CDR3 protein. The data contain 530,000 or so distinct CDR3 sequences, about an eighth of them singletons. Here the sequenced sample was PBMCs from blood, taken on the day of vaccination. The source of these receptors is a man aged 50 or older who received an inactivated influenza vaccine. CDR3s include the opening cysteine and the closing phenylalanine or tryptophan. Each record gives: clone size, D gene, J gene, V gene, CDR3 DNA, CDR3 protein. A D gene is named only where the DNA matches it firmly. Expanded clones get a size class; other rows say once, few or many, or leave the size out.

many - TRBJ2-1 TRBV5-1 TGCGCCAGCAGCTTTACCCTATCTAGCAATGAGCAGTTCTTC CASSFTLSSNEQFF
- TRBD2 TRBJ2-1 TRBV5-4 TGTGCCACCAGCTTGGTAGCGGGTTCTTACAATGAGCAGTTCTTC CATSLVAGSYNEQFF
- TRBD1 TRBJ2-7 TRBV28 TGTGGCAGCAGTTTTTGGGACAGATTCTACGAGCAGTACTTC CGSSFWDRFYEQYF
- - TRBJ1-4 TRBV12-3/TRBV12-4 TGTGCCAGCAGTTTTCTGATGGGTGAAAAACTGTTTTTT CASSFLMGEKLFF
many - TRBJ2-2 TRBV20-1 TGCAGTGCTAGGTCTAGCATCTCCGGGGAGCTGTTTTTT CSARSSISGELFF
- TRBD2 TRBJ2-5 TRBV12-3/TRBV12-4 TGTGCCAGCAGTTCTTTAGCGGGGGGGCCGTCGGAGACCCAGTACTTC CASSSLAGGPSETQYF
few - TRBJ2-7 TRBV25-1 TGTGCCAGCAGGGTTCCGGGCTCCTACGAGCAGTACTTC CASRVPGSYEQYF
- - TRBJ2-1 TRBV5-1 TGCGCCAGCAGCTTGCAAGCGGACTCCTACAATGAGCAGTTCTTC CASSLQADSYNEQFF
- TRBD2 TRBJ2-7 TRBV18 TGTGCCAGCTCACTATCCGGGACTAGCGGGAGTCTAGCCTTC CASSLSGTSGSLAF
- - TRBJ2-4 TRBV20-1 TGCAGTGTTTTTGCCGGGGCCAAAAACATTCAGTACTTC CSVFAGAKNIQYF
few TRBD2 TRBJ2-2 TRBV11-2 TGTGCCAGCAGCCCCCGTAGCGGGAGGGCCGCGAACACCGGGGAGCTGTTTTTT CASSPRSGRAANTGELFF
many - TRBJ1-6 TRBV7-2 TGTGCCAGCAGCTCCTCCACCAACTATAGGGGAGTACCCCTCCACTTT CASSSSTNYRGVPLHF
- - TRBJ2-7 TRBV12-3/TRBV12-4 TGTGCCAGCAGGGACAACGACTACGAGCAGTACTTC CASRDNDYEQYF
- - TRBJ2-7 TRBV20-1 TGCAGTGCTCGGGGGTACTACTACGAGCAGTACTTC CSARGYYYEQYF
- - TRBJ2-7 TRBV5-1 TGCGCCAGATCCGGGGACTCCTGGCGCTCCTACGAGCAGTACTTC CARSGDSWRSYEQYF
- TRBD1 TRBJ2-7 TRBV20-1 TGCAGTGCTAGGGGAACGGGACAGGGGGCGGGGGAGCAGTACTTC CSARGTGQGAGEQYF
few - TRBJ2-1 TRBV5-5 TGTGCCAGCAGCTTGGTCCCTCTTTTGAGCTCCTACAATGAGCAGTTCTTC CASSLVPLLSSYNEQFF
- - TRBJ2-3 TRBV4-2 TGTGCCAGCAGCCACAGGGGTCCTAGCACAGATACGCAGTATTTT CASSHRGPSTDTQYF
- TRBD1 TRBJ2-1 TRBV5-6 TGTGCCAGCAGCCCCGGGACAGTGACGCATGAGCAGTTCTTC CASSPGTVTHEQFF
- TRBD2 TRBJ2-7 TRBV20-1 TGCAGTGCTAGGCCCCCGATTGGCGGGAGTTACGAGCAGTACTTC CSARPPIGGSYEQYF
many TRBD1 TRBJ1-6 TRBV13 TGTGCCAGCAGCTTGGCCCCGGGACAGGGTAATTCACCCCTCCACTTT CASSLAPGQGNSPLHF
few - TRBJ2-1 TRBV20-1 TGCAGTGCTAGAGTCAACTACAATGAGCAGTTCTTC CSARVNYNEQFF
- - TRBJ2-1 TRBV4-2 TGTGCCAGCAGCCCCAGCGATTTCTACAATGAGCAGTTCTTC CASSPSDFYNEQFF
- TRBD2 TRBJ2-1 TRBV4-3 TGCGCCAGCAGCCAAGAGGCTAGCGGGAGCTCTTACAATGAGCAGTTCTTC CASSQEASGSSYNEQFF
few - TRBJ2-5 TRBV7-2 TGTGCCAGCAGCTTAGCGGGGCTAGGAACAGAGACCCAGTACTTC CASSLAGLGTETQYF
- - TRBJ2-1 TRBV11-3 TGTGCCAGCAGCTTCAATACCCTGAGCAATGAGCAGTTCTTC CASSFNTLSNEQFF
few - TRBJ2-3 TRBV29-1 TGCAGCGTTGAACAGAGGGATACGCAGTATTTT CSVEQRDTQYF
many - TRBJ2-1 TRBV5-1 TGCGCCAGCAGCTACCTTACGGGAAGCTCCTACAATGAGCAGTTCTTC CASSYLTGSSYNEQFF
- TRBD1 TRBJ2-7 TRBV28 TGTGCCAGCAGTTTGACCGGGACAGGGGATCCCTACGAGCAGTACTTC CASSLTGTGDPYEQYF
few - TRBJ2-2 TRBV4-3 TGCGCCAGCAGCCAAGCTCTGACGGAGAACACCGGGGAGCTGTTTTTT CASSQALTENTGELFF
- - TRBJ2-5 TRBV5-6 TGTGCCAGCAGCTTTTGGGAACAAGAGACCCAGTACTTC CASSFWEQETQYF
- - TRBJ2-3 TRBV4-2 TGTGCCAGCAGCCAAGACAACGCGGGGCTACGCACAGATACGCAGTATTTT CASSQDNAGLRTDTQYF
- TRBD1 TRBJ1-6 TRBV6-1 TGTGCCAGCAGTGACCAGGGGGGGACCACTCCACCCCTCCACTTT CASSDQGGTTPPLHF
- - TRBJ1-2 TRBV6-5 TGTGCCAGCAGTTACGGGGAGACCTATGGCTACACCTTC CASSYGETYGYTF
- TRBD2 TRBJ2-1 TRBV7-6 TGTGCCAGCAGCTCCGCGGGAGGGCCCAGGAATGAGCAGTTCTTC CASSSAGGPRNEQFF
many - TRBJ2-2 TRBV29-1 TGCAGCGTTGAGGTGCGCTCAGCGGGGAACACCGGGGAGCTGTTTTTT CSVEVRSAGNTGELFF
few TRBD2 TRBJ2-5 TRBV29-1 TGCAGCGTTGAAGCCGCGGGAGGCGGGGAGACCCAGTACTTC CSVEAAGGGETQYF
few - TRBJ2-7 TRBV12-3/TRBV12-4 TGTGCCAGCAGTTTAAACCCCCCGGATGAGCAGTACTTC CASSLNPPDEQYF
few - TRBJ1-3 TRBV12-3/TRBV12-4 TGTGCCAGCAGTTTCGTTCCCTCTGGAAACACCATATATTTT CASSFVPSGNTIYF
- - TRBJ1-2 TRBV12-3/TRBV12-4 TGTGCCAGCAGTTTATTGGGGGGTGGCTACACCTTC CASSLLGGGYTF
- TRBD1 TRBJ1-1 TRBV6-2/TRBV6-3 TGTGCCAGCAGACCCTACAGGGACAGGGAGGGAGTGGGGGACTTGAACACTGAAGCTTTCTTT CASRPYRDREGVGDLNTEAFF